The rows below give T cell receptor beta chains drawn from one sample of a study of T-cell memory formation after mild COVID-19. TCRdb recomputed calls from the 5' RACE reads with MiXCR, one row per CDR3 protein. The repertoire includes fewer than 90,000 distinct CDR3 sequences, 11% to 15% of them detected once, and around 29% sits in the top ten. Sequencing input: PBMCs or a T cell subset sorted from them (not recorded which). These receptor sequences come from an adult woman who had mild COVID-19 (a few samples of this study predate the infection). Cell type and time point are not known. The CDR3 runs from the conserved cysteine through the conserved F or W. The D gene is left open where the match is weak.

v_gene	d_gene	j_gene	CDR3aa
TRBV12-3/TRBV12-4	-	TRBJ2-1	CASSHYPTDSSYNEQFF
TRBV5-1	TRBD2	TRBJ2-5	CASSWGTSGVQETQYF
TRBV6-2/TRBV6-3	-	TRBJ2-5	CASSYRDTEETQYF
TRBV12-3/TRBV12-4	-	TRBJ1-2	CASGSQRAYGYTF
TRBV27	-	TRBJ2-3	CASSLNQGFQTDTQYF
TRBV7-9	TRBD1	TRBJ2-5	CASSGKLTGGGGETQYF
TRBV6-5	-	TRBJ2-1	CASSYDSSTASYNEQFF
TRBV6-5	TRBD2	TRBJ2-7	CASSYSGLAGGSYEQYF
TRBV6-5	TRBD2	TRBJ2-7	CASSTLSGGPNEQYF
TRBV19	-	TRBJ2-3	CASTLGLLGTDTQYF
TRBV7-8	-	TRBJ2-3	CASSFLGEPNTDTQYF
TRBV12-3/TRBV12-4	TRBD1	TRBJ2-3	CASTDRDRGRDTQYF
TRBV6-5	TRBD1	TRBJ1-5	CASSLGQGRNQPQHF
TRBV5-6	-	TRBJ1-1	CASSVGTNTEAFF
TRBV27	-	TRBJ2-7	CASSSLAQHPYEQYF
TRBV5-6	TRBD2	TRBJ2-1	CASSLGGTSGRFKFF
TRBV12-3/TRBV12-4	-	TRBJ2-1	CASRPPSYNEQFF
TRBV24-1	TRBD1	TRBJ1-2	CATSDDDRGDGYTF